This T cell receptor beta chain emerged from a study of PD-L1 blockade in urothelial cancer. As to time point: pretreatment peripheral blood. This clone was picked up a small number of times. TCRdb's table, derived via immunoSEQ multiplex PCR, lists solely in-frame clones and lacks some. The table shows 43,000 or so clones, with 75% to 85% occurring only once. CDR1 is SGHTA and CDR2 is FQGNSA in the germline V gene. With 5 bases clipped from V and 6 bases from J, the junction kept 5 bases outside the gene matches. This CDR3 region has 15 residues. The chain carries TRBV7-2 and TRBJ1-5, with 12 bases fitting TRBD1. Sequencing used PBMCs, obtained around atezolizumab (anti-PD-L1) treatment. This clonotype was sampled from a man in his 60s with urothelial cancer. CDR3 protein: CASSTGQGAGQPQHF. The CDR3 coding sequence is TGTGCCAGCAGCACGGGACAGGGGGCCGGTCAGCCCCAGCATTTT.